This T cell receptor beta chain was sequenced during a study of CD8+ T cells in alopecia areata. General study results and limits: Scalp clonality decreased significantly with tofacitinib, and so did expanded CD8+ clones among the top 100. Persistence of many expanded lesional clones was seen in scalp and blood during tofacitinib.

Per the germline V gene, CDR1 is SNHLY and CDR2 is FYNNEI. This CDR3 comprises 13 residues. Trimming left V 9 bases short and J 6 bases short, with 17 bases between. This clone has a handful of counts. Its antigen is unknown. Treatment of the sample: oral pan-JAK inhibitor, 5-10 mg twice daily. Lesional scalp punch biopsies and peripheral blood came from alopecia areata patients. RNA extraction and reverse transcription yielded cDNA as sequencing template. TCRdb's table, derived via immunoSEQ multiplex PCR, lists solely in-frame clones and lacks some. The sample holds some 220,000 clones, about 57% seen once.

Sequences were derived from CD4+ T cells sorted from blood, sampled at week 4, from a patient treated with tofacitinib. This chain joins TRBV2 and TRBJ1-2; perhaps TRBD1 as D (5 bases). The sequence came from a human donor with alopecia areata. This CDR3 reads CARSNPGSHGYTF. The CDR3 DNA follows: TGTGCCAGAAGTAATCCAGGGTCACATGGCTACACCTTC.